Presented here are 19 T cell receptor beta chains from one specimen sequenced in a study of blood T cell repertoires in COVID-19. Sequencing was performed with immunoSEQ multiplex PCR; in TCRdb, only in-frame clones are kept and a portion is missing. The sample includes hundreds of thousands of clones, 86% seen only once; the top ten take more than 1.4%. The sequenced sample consisted of peripheral blood. These receptors originate from a woman in her thirties with active or convalescent COVID-19.

V is TRBV21-1 and J is TRBJ2-1; the table's D call, TRBD1, has no DNA check behind it. TRBV21-1 is a documented pseudogene. The CDR3 has 16 residues. The CDR3 coding sequence is TGTGCCAGCAGCAAAGCGCGAGGGGGCTCCTACAATGAGCAGTTCTTC. Translation gives CASSKARGGSYNEQFF.

V is TRBV6-5 and J is TRBJ1-5; 9 bases are a match to TRBD1. The V gene end was trimmed by 8 bases and the J gene end by 8 bases; junction bases not matched to a gene: 7. The CDR3 extends over 13 amino acids. From germline, CDR1 is MNHEY and CDR2 SVGAGI. The CDR3 region has the DNA TGTGCCAGCGGACAGGGGATATGGGAGCCCCAGCATTTT. This gives the protein CASGQGIWEPQHF.

The chain uses TRBV4-1 and TRBJ2-5; a weak D match, TRBD2 (6 bases). Deletions cut 1 base from V and 5 bases from J, with 11 bases between. In germline, CDR1 is MGHRA, CDR2 YSYEKL. The CDR3 is made up of 14 amino acids. The CDR3 spells CASSQVAGPETQYF. Written as DNA, the CDR3 is TGCGCCAGCAGCCAAGTTGCGGGGCCTGAGACCCAGTACTTC.

This chain connects TRBV28 to TRBJ1-2; 9 nucleotides match TRBD1. Trimming took 6 bases from V and 8 from J; bases not matched to a gene: 10. The CDR3 runs 14 residues. CDR1 and CDR2 (germline): MDHEN, SYDVKM. CDR3 sequence reads: CASRPGQGGKGYTF. CDR3 coding DNA: TGTGCCAGCAGACCGGGACAGGGCGGCAAGGGCTACACCTTC.

This chain uses TRBV19 with TRBJ1-2, with D possibly TRBD1 on 6 matching bases. The CDR3 consists of 14 residues. V was trimmed by 8 bases and J by 0 bases, leaving 13 bases between them. The germline CDR1 and CDR2 sequences are LNHDA and SQIVND (reference sequence). This chain's CDR3 is CASLRGGANYGYTF. The CDR3 DNA reads TGTGCCAGTCTAAGGGGGGGAGCTAACTATGGCTACACCTTC.

The chain has TRBV18 and TRBJ2-7; TRBD1 is a possible D gene (7 bases). This CDR3 is built from 16 residues. Germline loops: CDR1 KGHSH, CDR2 LQKENI. V lost 0 bases and J 2 bases, leaving 14 bases between the germline ends. The CDR3 loop is CASSPPTSQGAYEQYF. In DNA, the CDR3 is TGTGCCAGCTCACCACCAACTAGCCAGGGGGCCTACGAGCAGTACTTC. The full variable domain, completed using reference TRBV18 and TRBJ2-7, is NAGVMQNPRHLVRRRGQEARLRCSPMKGHSHVYWYRQLPEEGLKFMVYLQKENIIDESGMPKERFSAEFPKEGPSILRIQQVVRGDSAAYFCASSPPTSQGAYEQYFGPGTRLTVT.

This sequence joins TRBV20-1 and TRBJ1-6; D is uncertain. V was clipped by 3 bases and J by 10 bases, with 13 bases between them. CDR3 length: 13 amino acids. The germline gives CDR1 DFQATT, CDR2 SNEGSKA (reference sequence). As DNA, the CDR3 is TGCAGTGCTAGTGGAGGGCTGGACTCACCCCTCCACTTT. Residues: CSASGGLDSPLHF.

V gene TRBV21-1 combines with J gene TRBJ1-2; the table's D gene call, TRBD1, was not cross checked with the DNA. TRBV21-1 is a known pseudogene. The CDR3 covers 15 residues. CDR3 region: CASSSQTGEGVGYTF. Here the CDR3 DNA reads TGTGCCAGCAGCTCCCAGACAGGGGAGGGGGTTGGCTACACCTTC.

V gene TRBV6-4 combines with J gene TRBJ2-1; 7 bases agree with TRBD1. Looked up from germline, CDR1 is MRHNA and CDR2 is SNTAGT. This CDR3 has 15 residues. The junction had 7 bases not matched to a gene; V was cut back by 4 bases and J by 4 bases. The CDR3 nucleotides read TGTGCCAGCAGTGCGGTACAGGGGACGTACAATGAGCAGTTCTTC. Translating it yields CASSAVQGTYNEQFF.

This chain connects TRBV4-2 to TRBJ2-2; TRBD2 matches 8 bases. CDR1 is LGHNA, CDR2 YNFKEQ, per germline. The V segment lost 1 base and the J segment 4 bases; nucleotides outside the gene matches: 5. The CDR3 contains 16 residues. The CDR3 protein is CASSQVGTSGTGELFF. CDR3 nucleotide sequence: TGTGCCAGCAGCCAAGTCGGCACTAGCGGCACCGGGGAGCTGTTTTTT.

The J gene is TRBJ1-5, the V gene TRBV18, with a weak D call TRBD1 (6 bases). CDR3 size: 16 residues. V was cut by 3 bases and J by 0 bases, with 12 bases left in between. Per germline, CDR1 KGHSH and CDR2 LQKENI. In DNA form, the CDR3 reads TGTGCCAGCTCACCGACAGGCCAACATAGCAATCAGCCCCAGCATTTT. Protein sequence: CASSPTGQHSNQPQHF. The full variable domain, with the rest looked up from reference TRBV18 and TRBJ1-5, is NAGVMQNPRHLVRRRGQEARLRCSPMKGHSHVYWYRQLPEEGLKFMVYLQKENIIDESGMPKERFSAEFPKEGPSILRIQQVVRGDSAAYFCASSPTGQHSNQPQHFGDGTRLSIL.

The rearrangement links TRBV7-9 to TRBJ2-7, with a possible D match to TRBD2 (5 bases). The CDR3 contains 13 residues. The germline gives CDR1 SEHNR, CDR2 FQNEAQ (reference sequence). With 7 bases removed from V and 6 bases from J, the gap between germline ends came to 16 bases. CDR3 region: CASNQDWGGEQYF. The CDR3 nucleotides read TGTGCCAGCAACCAGGACTGGGGTGGCGAGCAGTACTTC.

This clone occurred once. The chain carries TRBV19 and TRBJ2-3; D is undetermined. The CDR3 runs to 11 residues. The germline V gene has CDR1 LNHDA and CDR2 SQIVND (reference sequence). With 5 bases removed from V and 6 bases from J, the gap between germline ends came to 6 bases. The CDR3 reads CASSYGDTQYF. The CDR3 bases are TGTGCCAGTAGTTACGGGGATACGCAGTATTTT.

The rearrangement links TRBV5-4 to TRBJ2-2; D is undetermined. The germline V gene has CDR1 SGHNT and CDR2 YYREEE (reference sequence). The V gene lost 0 bases and the J gene lost 7 bases, with 7 bases spanning the gap. This CDR3 region has 13 residues. The CDR3 loop is CASSLDSIGELFF. The CDR3 nucleotides read TGTGCCAGCAGCTTGGACTCGATCGGGGAGCTGTTTTTT.

The rearrangement uses TRBV6-5 and TRBJ1-4; D might be TRBD1 (5 bases). Between the trimmed V and J ends, which lost 6 bases and 13 bases, there was a span of 9 bases. CDR3 length: 10 amino acids. Germline values: CDR1 MNHEY, CDR2 SVGAGI. The CDR3 is CASRPGGLFF. In nucleotides, the CDR3 is TGTGCCAGCAGACCGGGGGGACTGTTTTTT.

V gene TRBV11-2 combines with J gene TRBJ2-3, with 7 bases aligning to TRBD2. Per germline, CDR1 SGHAT and CDR2 FQNNGV. The junction had 15 bases not matched to a gene; V was cut back by 3 bases and J by 0 bases. This CDR3 region has 19 residues. This chain's CDR3 is CASSFLPSAGDPSTDTQYF. The CDR3 DNA reads TGTGCCAGCAGCTTTCTCCCGTCCGCGGGGGATCCTAGCACAGATACGCAGTATTTT.

The CDR3 DNA reads as TGTGCCACCAGCAGTCCGGACAGAGACACAGATACGCAGTATTTT. Amino acid sequence: CATSSPDRDTDTQYF. The chain uses TRBV15 and TRBJ2-3, with a tentative D call TRBD1 (6 bases). V was pared by 3 bases and J by 2 bases, with 12 bases between. The CDR3 spans 15 residues. The germline gives CDR1 LNHNV, CDR2 YYDKDF (reference sequence).

The chain carries TRBV9 and TRBJ2-3, with 16 bases matching TRBD2. The CDR3 sequence is 18 residues long. The junction had 4 bases not matched to a gene; V was cut back by 3 bases and J by 0 bases. Germline-derived CDR1 and CDR2 are SGDLS and YYNGEE. The CDR3 is CASSAGLAGGRSTDTQYF. CDR3 bases: TGTGCCAGCAGCGCGGGACTAGCGGGGGGGCGGAGCACAGATACGCAGTATTTT.

The J gene is TRBJ2-7, the V gene TRBV5-1; D perhaps matches TRBD2 (5 bases). The V gene's germline CDR1 is SGHRS and CDR2 YFSETQ. The V gene lost 4 bases and the J gene lost 7 bases, with 18 bases spanning the gap. This CDR3 contains 14 residues. The CDR3 DNA is TGCGCCAGCAGCCCCGACACCGGGAATGATGAGCAGTACTTC. Encoded protein: CASSPDTGNDEQYF.